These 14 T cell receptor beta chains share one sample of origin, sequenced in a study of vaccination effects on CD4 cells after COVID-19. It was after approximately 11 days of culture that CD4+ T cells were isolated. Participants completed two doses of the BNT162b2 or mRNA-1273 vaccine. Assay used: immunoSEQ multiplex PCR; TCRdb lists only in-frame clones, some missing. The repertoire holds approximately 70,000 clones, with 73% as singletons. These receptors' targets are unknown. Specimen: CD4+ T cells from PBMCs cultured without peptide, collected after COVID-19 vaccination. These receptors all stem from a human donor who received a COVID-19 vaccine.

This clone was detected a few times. CDR3 residues: CASSTYGTGNTEAFF. In DNA, the CDR3 is TGTGCCAGTAGTACGTACGGGACGGGGAACACTGAAGCTTTCTTT. The V call is TRBV19, the J call TRBJ1-1; D may be TRBD1 (5 bases). CDR3 length: 15 residues. V lost 4 bases and J 1 base, leaving 13 bases between the germline ends. Germline V gene sequence: CDR1 LNHDA, CDR2 SQIVND (reference sequence).

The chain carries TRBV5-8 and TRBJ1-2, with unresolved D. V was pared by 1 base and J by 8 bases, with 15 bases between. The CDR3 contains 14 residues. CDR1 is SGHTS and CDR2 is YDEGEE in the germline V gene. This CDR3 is CASSLRTLPRGYTF. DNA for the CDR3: TGTGCCAGCAGCTTGCGGACTCTTCCCCGGGGCTACACCTTC.

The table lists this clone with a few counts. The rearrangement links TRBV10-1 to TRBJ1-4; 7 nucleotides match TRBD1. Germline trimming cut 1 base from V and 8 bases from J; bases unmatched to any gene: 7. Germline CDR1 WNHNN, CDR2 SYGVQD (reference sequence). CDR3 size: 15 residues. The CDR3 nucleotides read TGCGCCAGCAGTGAGTTGACAGGGTATGGCGAAAAACTGTTTTTT. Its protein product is CASSELTGYGEKLFF.

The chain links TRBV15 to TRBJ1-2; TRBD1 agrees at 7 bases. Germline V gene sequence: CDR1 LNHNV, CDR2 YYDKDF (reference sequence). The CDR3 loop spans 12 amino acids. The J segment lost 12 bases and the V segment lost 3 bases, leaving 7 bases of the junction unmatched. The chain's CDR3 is CATSRMTGWDTF. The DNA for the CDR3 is TGTGCCACCAGCAGGATGACAGGGTGGGACACCTTC. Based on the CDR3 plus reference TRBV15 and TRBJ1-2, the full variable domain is DAMVIQNPRYQVTQFGKPVTLSCSQTLNHNVMYWYQQKSSQAPKLLFHYYDKDFNNEADTPDNFQSRRPNTSFCFLDIRSPGLGDTAMYLCATSRMTGWDTFGSGTRLTVV.

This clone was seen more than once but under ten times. CDR3 in DNA: TGCGCCAGCAGCGCCGGGGCGAGCTCCTACGAGCAGTACGTC. Translated, it gives CASSAGASSYEQYV. The V call is TRBV5-1, the J call TRBJ2-7; D is perhaps TRBD1 or TRBD2 (5 bases each). CDR3 length: 14 amino acids. From germline, CDR1 is SGHRS and CDR2 YFSETQ. V lost 4 bases, J lost 0 bases, and 11 bases lay in between.

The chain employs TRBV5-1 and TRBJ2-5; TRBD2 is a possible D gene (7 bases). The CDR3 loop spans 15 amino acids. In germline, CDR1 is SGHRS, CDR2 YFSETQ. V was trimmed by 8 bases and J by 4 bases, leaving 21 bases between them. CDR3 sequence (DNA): TGCGCCAGTTCTGCCAATAGGGGGGGTGCAGAGACCCAGTACTTC. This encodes CASSANRGGAETQYF.

CDR3 nucleotide sequence: TGTGCCAGTAGTATAGGGGGAAGTACGAACACTGAAGCTTTCTTT. This translates into CASSIGGSTNTEAFF. V and J are TRBV19 and TRBJ1-1; D uncertain. Germline V gene lookup returns CDR1 LNHDA and CDR2 SQIVND (reference sequence). The CDR3 length is 15 residues. V was shortened by 1 base and J by 1 base, with 10 bases between the two germline ends.

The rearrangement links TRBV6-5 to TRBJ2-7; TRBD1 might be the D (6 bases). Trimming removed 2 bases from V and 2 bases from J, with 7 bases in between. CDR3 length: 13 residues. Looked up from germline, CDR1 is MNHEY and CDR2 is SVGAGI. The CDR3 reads CASSYRGTYEQYV. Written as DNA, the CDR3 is TGTGCCAGCAGTTACAGGGGGACCTACGAGCAGTACGTC.

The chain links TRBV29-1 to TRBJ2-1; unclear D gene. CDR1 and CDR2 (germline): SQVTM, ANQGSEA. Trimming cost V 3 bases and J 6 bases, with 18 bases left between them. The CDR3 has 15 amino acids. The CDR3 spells CSVDIQRPTFNEQFF. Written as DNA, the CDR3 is TGCAGCGTTGACATACAGAGACCCACATTCAATGAGCAGTTCTTC.

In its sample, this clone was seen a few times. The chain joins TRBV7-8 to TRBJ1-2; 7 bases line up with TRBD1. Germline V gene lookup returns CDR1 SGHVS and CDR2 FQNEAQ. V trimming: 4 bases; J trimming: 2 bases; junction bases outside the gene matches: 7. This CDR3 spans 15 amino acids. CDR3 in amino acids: CASSSETGNNYGYTF. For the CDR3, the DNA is TGTGCCAGCAGCTCAGAGACAGGGAACAACTATGGCTACACCTTC.

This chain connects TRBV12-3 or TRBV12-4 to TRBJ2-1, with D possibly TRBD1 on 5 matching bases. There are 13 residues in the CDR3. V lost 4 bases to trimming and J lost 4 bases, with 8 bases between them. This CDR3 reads CASSSGQYNEQFF. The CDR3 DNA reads TGTGCCAGCAGTTCAGGGCAGTACAATGAGCAGTTCTTC.

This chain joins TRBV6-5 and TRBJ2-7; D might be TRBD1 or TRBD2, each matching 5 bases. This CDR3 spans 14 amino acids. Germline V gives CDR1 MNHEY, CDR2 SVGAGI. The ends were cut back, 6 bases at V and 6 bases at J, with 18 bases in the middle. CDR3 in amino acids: CASSPRGARAEQYV. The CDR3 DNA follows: TGTGCCAGCAGCCCGAGGGGAGCACGGGCCGAGCAGTACGTC.

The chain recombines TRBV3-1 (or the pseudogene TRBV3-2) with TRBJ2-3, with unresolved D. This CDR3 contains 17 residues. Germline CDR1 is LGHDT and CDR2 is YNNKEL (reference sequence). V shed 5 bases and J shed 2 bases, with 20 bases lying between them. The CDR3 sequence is CASSSMAHPYNTDTQYF. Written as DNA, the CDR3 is TGTGCCAGCAGCTCAATGGCACACCCCTATAACACAGATACGCAGTATTTT.

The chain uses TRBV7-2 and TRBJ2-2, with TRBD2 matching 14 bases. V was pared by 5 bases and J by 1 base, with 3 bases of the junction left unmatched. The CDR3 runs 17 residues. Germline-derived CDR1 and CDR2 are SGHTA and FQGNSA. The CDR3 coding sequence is TGTGCCAGCAGCCGGACTAGCGGGGGGCAGAACACCGGGGAGCTGTTTTTT. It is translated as CASSRTSGGQNTGELFF.